This is a list of T cell receptor beta chains from one sample in a study of OX40 agonist ivuxolimab in advanced cancers. The method was immunoSEQ multiplex PCR; TCRdb's version includes in-frame clones alone and lacks a portion of them. The data contain tens of thousands of clones, roughly 86% of them singletons. The starting material was CD4+ or CD8+ T cells sorted from blood, obtained in a trial of the OX40 agonist ivuxolimab. All receptors come from an adult with an advanced solid tumor such as melanoma, head and neck, liver or kidney cancer. Both conserved end residues are part of each CDR3. The D gene is left open where the match is weak. The size entry is marked missing in some rows and otherwise reads once, few, many or a size class.

.	TRBV5-8	14	once	TRBJ2-7	CASSLISRSGEQYF	TGTGCCAGCAGCTTGATTTCTAGAAGTGGCGAGCAGTACTTC
TRBD2	TRBV6-5	15	few	TRBJ2-5	CASSYGLAGLETQYF	TGTGCCAGCAGTTACGGGCTAGCGGGGTTAGAGACCCAGTACTTC
.	TRBV19	13	.	TRBJ2-7	CASTSRQEYEQYF	TGTGCCAGTACCTCGCGACAGGAGTACGAGCAGTACTTC
.	TRBV10-2	15	.	TRBJ2-1	CASSLGGPLYNEQFF	TGCGCCAGCAGTCTGGGGGGCCCCCTTTACAATGAGCAGTTCTTC
TRBD1	TRBV7-3	19	.	TRBJ1-1	CASSSPRGQGARSYTEAFF	TGTGCCAGCAGCTCCCCAAGGGGCCAGGGGGCGCGATCATACACTGAAGCTTTCTTT
.	TRBV6-1	13	.	TRBJ1-5	CASSHRYNQPQHF	TGTGCCAGCAGTCACAGATACAATCAGCCCCAGCATTTT
.	TRBV7-2	17	.	TRBJ2-2	CASSWPHTGTATGELFF	TGTGCCAGCAGCTGGCCACATACCGGGACCGCCACCGGGGAGCTGTTTTTT
.	TRBV7-9	14	.	TRBJ1-1	CASSSWGENTEAFF	TGTGCCAGCAGCTCGTGGGGGGAGAACACTGAAGCTTTCTTT
.	TRBV5-1	13	.	TRBJ2-2	CASSLAGTGELFF	TGCGCCAGCAGCTTGGCGGGCACCGGGGAGCTGTTTTTT
TRBD1	TRBV7-6	16	.	TRBJ2-7	CASSLHGTGTGNEQYF	TGTGCCAGCAGCCTACACGGGACCGGGACAGGGAACGAGCAGTACTTC
.	TRBV28	14	.	TRBJ1-5	CASSLIESWQPQHF	TGTGCCAGCAGTTTAATAGAGTCATGGCAGCCCCAGCATTTT
.	TRBV7-9	16	.	TRBJ1-6	CASSEGLGGSNSPLHF	TGTGCCAGCAGCGAGGGGCTGGGGGGAAGTAATTCACCCCTCCACTTT
.	TRBV9	14	once	TRBJ1-5	CASSATDSNQPQHF	TGTGCCAGCAGCGCTACAGATAGCAATCAGCCCCAGCATTTT
.	TRBV29-1	14	few	TRBJ2-7	CSVEGGPSSYEQYF	TGCAGCGTCGAAGGGGGGCCGAGCTCCTACGAGCAGTACTTC
.	TRBV5-6	12	few	TRBJ1-1	CASSLGQIEAFF	TGTGCCAGCAGCTTGGGGCAGATCGAAGCTTTCTTT
.	TRBV19	17	.	TRBJ2-3	CASSMAVWEPQTDTQYF	TGTGCCAGTAGTATGGCGGTCTGGGAGCCTCAAACAGATACGCAGTATTTT
.	TRBV9	14	.	TRBJ2-7	CASSPGEVSYEQYF	TGTGCCAGCAGCCCCGGGGAGGTCTCCTACGAGCAGTACTTC
TRBD1	TRBV14	13	medium-sized	TRBJ2-1	CASSQSPGGLEFF	TGTGCCAGCAGCCAATCACCAGGGGGCCTGGAGTTCTTC
.	TRBV6-6	14	.	TRBJ2-4	CASGNRAAKNIQYF	TGTGCCAGCGGGAACAGGGCTGCCAAAAACATTCAGTACTTC
.	TRBV21-1	15	.	TRBJ1-6	CASSKIRREDSPLHF	TGTGCCAGCAGCAAGATCCGCAGGGAGGATTCACCCCTCCACTTT
TRBD1	TRBV5-6	15	.	TRBJ2-5	CASSGDRLGQETQYF	TGTGCCAGCAGCGGGGACAGGTTGGGGCAAGAGACCCAGTACTTC
TRBD1	TRBV7-9	13	.	TRBJ2-7	CASGQGVAYEQYF	TGTGCCAGCGGACAGGGGGTGGCCTACGAGCAGTACTTC
.	TRBV11-2	13	.	TRBJ2-7	CASSLGVPHEQYF	TGTGCCAGCAGCTTGGGAGTTCCACACGAGCAGTACTTC
.	TRBV5-6	11	.	TRBJ2-3	CASSGGDTQYF	TGTGCCAGCAGCGGGGGGGATACGCAGTATTTT
.	TRBV29-1	13	.	TRBJ1-1	CSVDRGENTEAFF	TGCAGCGTTGACCGCGGGGAGAACACTGAAGCTTTCTTT
.	TRBV5-5	11	.	TRBJ2-1	CASSLGEEQFF	TGTGCCAGCAGCTTGGGCGAGGAGCAGTTCTTC
.	TRBV27	17	.	TRBJ1-1	CASSLRGFSSMNTEAFF	TGTGCCAGCAGTTTGAGGGGCTTCAGTTCGATGAACACTGAAGCTTTCTTT
.	TRBV7-9	16	.	TRBJ1-3	CASSLDPEEAGNTIYF	TGTGCCAGCAGCTTAGATCCGGAAGAGGCTGGAAACACCATATATTTT
.	TRBV4-2	16	.	TRBJ2-2	CASSQGLAGNTGELFF	TGTGCCAGCAGCCAAGGCCTTGCCGGTAACACCGGGGAGCTGTTTTTT
.	TRBV27	14	.	TRBJ1-1	CASSLRGRRTEAFF	TGTGCCAGCAGTTTACGCGGACGAAGAACTGAAGCTTTCTTT
TRBD1	TRBV4-2	16	.	TRBJ1-5	CASSQYPGQGGQPQHF	TGTGCCAGCAGCCAATATCCTGGACAGGGAGGGCAGCCCCAGCATTTT
.	TRBV15	13	once	TRBJ1-4	CATRAIINEKLFF	TGTGCCACCAGGGCAATCATTAATGAAAAACTGTTTTTT
.	TRBV6-5	13	.	TRBJ1-1	CASSPGLGTEAFF	TGTGCCAGCAGTCCAGGGTTGGGCACTGAAGCTTTCTTT
TRBD2	TRBV7-9	15	once	TRBJ2-7	CASSAGRGGSYEQYF	TGTGCCAGCAGCGCCGGGAGGGGAGGTTCCTACGAGCAGTACTTC
.	TRBV6-5	14	.	TRBJ1-2	CASSYLRPPYGYTF	TGTGCCAGCAGTTATTTGAGACCCCCATATGGCTACACCTTC
.	TRBV6-1	10	.	TRBJ1-1	CASSVGEAFF	TGTGCCAGCAGTGTAGGGGAAGCTTTCTTT
.	TRBV4-3	16	.	TRBJ2-7	CASSQDVQLSGYEQYF	TGCGCCAGCAGCCAAGATGTCCAGCTTTCAGGATACGAGCAGTACTTC
.	TRBV10-3	15	.	TRBJ2-1	CAISSIAIPYNEQFF	TGTGCCATCAGTTCTATAGCGATACCCTACAATGAGCAGTTCTTC
.	TRBV4-1	15	once	TRBJ1-1	CASSRKGDTYTEAFF	TGCGCCAGCAGCCGGAAAGGGGACACCTACACTGAAGCTTTCTTT
.	TRBV5-1	15	.	TRBJ2-7	CASRSTGYFSYEQYF	TGCGCCAGCAGATCTACAGGTTACTTCTCCTACGAGCAGTACTTC
.	TRBV10-2	11	.	TRBJ1-2	CASGDSYGYTF	TGCGCCAGCGGGGATTCCTATGGCTACACCTTC
.	TRBV19	14	.	TRBJ2-7	CASSLSQALHEQYF	TGTGCCAGTAGTTTAAGTCAGGCCCTCCACGAGCAGTACTTC
.	TRBV28	13	once	TRBJ1-2	CASRPTSAPGYTF	TGTGCCAGCAGGCCGACCTCTGCACCTGGCTACACCTTC
.	TRBV4-1	14	.	TRBJ1-2	CASSQGRQGGGYTF	TGCGCCAGCAGCCAAGGGCGGCAGGGAGGAGGCTACACCTTC
TRBD1	TRBV11-2	11	.	TRBJ2-1	CASRQGTEQFF	TGTGCCAGCAGACAGGGGACTGAGCAGTTCTTC
.	TRBV6-5	12	.	TRBJ2-1	CASSPTHGEQFF	TGTGCCAGCAGTCCAACCCACGGTGAGCAGTTCTTC
.	TRBV6-1	18	.	TRBJ1-2	CASSEFFYFREANYGYTF	TGTGCCAGCAGTGAATTTTTTTATTTTAGGGAAGCAAACTATGGCTACACCTTC
.	TRBV11-2	11	.	TRBJ1-2	CASSLGSGYTF	TGTGCCAGCAGCTTAGGATCTGGCTACACCTTC
.	TRBV6-5	15	.	TRBJ2-2	CASSYSAANTGELFF	TGTGCCAGCAGTTACTCGGCAGCTAACACCGGGGAGCTGTTTTTT
TRBD2	TRBV28	14	.	TRBJ2-1	CASTPLGGRNEQFF	TGTGCCAGCACTCCGCTGGGAGGGAGGAATGAGCAGTTCTTC
.	TRBV2	15	.	TRBJ2-5	CASSEARQAVETQYF	TGTGCCAGCAGTGAAGCCCGGCAGGCGGTGGAGACCCAGTACTTC
TRBD1	TRBV27	14	.	TRBJ2-7	CASRETGGMYEQYF	TGTGCCAGCAGAGAAACAGGGGGCATGTACGAGCAGTACTTC
TRBD1	TRBV27	13	.	TRBJ2-7	CATSGGLGAEQYF	TGTGCCACCTCAGGGGGCTTGGGGGCCGAGCAGTACTTC
.	TRBV27	17	once	TRBJ2-2	CASSWGRGRGDSGELFF	TGTGCCAGCAGTTGGGGCCGGGGGCGCGGGGATTCCGGGGAGCTGTTTTTT